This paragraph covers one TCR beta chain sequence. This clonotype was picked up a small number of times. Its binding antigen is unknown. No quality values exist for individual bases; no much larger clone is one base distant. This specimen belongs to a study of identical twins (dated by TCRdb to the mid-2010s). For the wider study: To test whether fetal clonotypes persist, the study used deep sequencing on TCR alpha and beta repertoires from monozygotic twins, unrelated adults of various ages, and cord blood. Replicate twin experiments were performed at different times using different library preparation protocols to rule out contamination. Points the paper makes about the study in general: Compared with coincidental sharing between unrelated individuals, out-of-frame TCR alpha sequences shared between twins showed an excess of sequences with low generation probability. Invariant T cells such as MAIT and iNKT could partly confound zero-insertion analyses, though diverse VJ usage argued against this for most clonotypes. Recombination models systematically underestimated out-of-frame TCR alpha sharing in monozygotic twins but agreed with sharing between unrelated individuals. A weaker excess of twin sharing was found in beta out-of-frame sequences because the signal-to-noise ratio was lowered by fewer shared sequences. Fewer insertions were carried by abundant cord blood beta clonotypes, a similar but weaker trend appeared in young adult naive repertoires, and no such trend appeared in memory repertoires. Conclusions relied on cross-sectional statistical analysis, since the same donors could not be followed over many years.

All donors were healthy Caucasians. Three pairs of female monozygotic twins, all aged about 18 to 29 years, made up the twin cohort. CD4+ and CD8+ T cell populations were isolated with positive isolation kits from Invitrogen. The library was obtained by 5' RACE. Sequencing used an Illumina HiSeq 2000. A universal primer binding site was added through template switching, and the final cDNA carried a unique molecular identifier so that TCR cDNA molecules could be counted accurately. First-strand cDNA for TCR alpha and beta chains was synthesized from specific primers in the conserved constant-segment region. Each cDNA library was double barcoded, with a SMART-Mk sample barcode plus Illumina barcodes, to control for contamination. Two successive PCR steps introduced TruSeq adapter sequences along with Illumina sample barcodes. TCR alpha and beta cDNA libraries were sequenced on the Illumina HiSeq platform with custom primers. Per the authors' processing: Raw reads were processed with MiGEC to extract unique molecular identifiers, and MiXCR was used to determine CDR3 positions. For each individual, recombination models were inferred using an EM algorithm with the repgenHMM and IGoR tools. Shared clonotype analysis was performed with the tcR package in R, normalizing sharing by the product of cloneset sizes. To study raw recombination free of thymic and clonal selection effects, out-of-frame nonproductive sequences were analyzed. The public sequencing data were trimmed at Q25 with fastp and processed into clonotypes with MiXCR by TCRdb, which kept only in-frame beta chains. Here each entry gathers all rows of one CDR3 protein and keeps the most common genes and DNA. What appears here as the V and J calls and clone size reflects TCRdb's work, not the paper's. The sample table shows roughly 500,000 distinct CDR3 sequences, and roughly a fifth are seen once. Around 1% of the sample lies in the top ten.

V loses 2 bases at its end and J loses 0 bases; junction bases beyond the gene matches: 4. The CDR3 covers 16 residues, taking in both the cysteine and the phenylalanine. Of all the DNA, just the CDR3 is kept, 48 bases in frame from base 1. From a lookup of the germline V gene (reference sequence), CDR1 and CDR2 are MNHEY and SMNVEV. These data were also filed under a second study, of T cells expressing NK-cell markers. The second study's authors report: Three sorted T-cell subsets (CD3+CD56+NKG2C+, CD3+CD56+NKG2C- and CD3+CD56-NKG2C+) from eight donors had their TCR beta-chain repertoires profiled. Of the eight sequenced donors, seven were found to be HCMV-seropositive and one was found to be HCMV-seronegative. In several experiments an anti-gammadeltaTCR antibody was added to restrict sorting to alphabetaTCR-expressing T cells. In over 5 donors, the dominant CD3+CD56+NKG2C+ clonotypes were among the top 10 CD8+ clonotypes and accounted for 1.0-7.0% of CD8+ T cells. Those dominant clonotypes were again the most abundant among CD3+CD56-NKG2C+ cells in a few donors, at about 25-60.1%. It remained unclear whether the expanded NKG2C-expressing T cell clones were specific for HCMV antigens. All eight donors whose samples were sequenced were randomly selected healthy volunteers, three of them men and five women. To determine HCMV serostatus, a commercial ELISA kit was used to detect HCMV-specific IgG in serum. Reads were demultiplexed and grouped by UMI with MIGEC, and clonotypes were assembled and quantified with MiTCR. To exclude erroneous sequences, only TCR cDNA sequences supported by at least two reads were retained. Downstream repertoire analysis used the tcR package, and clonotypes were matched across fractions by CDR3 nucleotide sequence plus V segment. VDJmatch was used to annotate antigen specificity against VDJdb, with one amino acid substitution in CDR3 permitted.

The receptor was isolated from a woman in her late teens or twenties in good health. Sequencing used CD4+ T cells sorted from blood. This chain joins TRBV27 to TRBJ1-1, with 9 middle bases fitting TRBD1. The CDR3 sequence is CASSLVGQGLNTEAFF. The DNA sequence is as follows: TGTGCCAGCAGTTTAGTGGGACAGGGACTGAACACTGAAGCTTTCTTT.